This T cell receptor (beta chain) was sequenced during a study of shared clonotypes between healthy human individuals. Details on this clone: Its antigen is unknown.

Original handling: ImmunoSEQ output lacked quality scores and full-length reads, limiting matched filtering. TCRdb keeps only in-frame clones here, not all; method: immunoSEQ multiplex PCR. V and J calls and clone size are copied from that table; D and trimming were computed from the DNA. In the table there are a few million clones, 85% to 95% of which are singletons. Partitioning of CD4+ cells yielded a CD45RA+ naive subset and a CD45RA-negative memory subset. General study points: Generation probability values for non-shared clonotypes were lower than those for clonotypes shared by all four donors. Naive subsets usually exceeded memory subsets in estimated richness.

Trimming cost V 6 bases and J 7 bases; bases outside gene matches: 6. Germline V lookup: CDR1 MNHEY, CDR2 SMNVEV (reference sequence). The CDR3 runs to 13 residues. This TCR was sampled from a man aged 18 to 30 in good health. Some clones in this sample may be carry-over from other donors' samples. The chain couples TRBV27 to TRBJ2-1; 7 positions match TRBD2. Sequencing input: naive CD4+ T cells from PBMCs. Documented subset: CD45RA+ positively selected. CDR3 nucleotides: TGTGCCAGCAGAGCGACTAGCACAAATGAGCAGTTCTTC. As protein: CASRATSTNEQFF.